Following are 16 T cell receptor beta chains from one sample sequenced in a study of tumor and adjacent non-tumor tissue in lung cancer. The template was RNA from unsorted bulk tissue. Distant lung tissue was collected more than 3 cm away from the tumor edge. Three rounds of nested PCR, following a modified ARM-PCR protocol, produced the TCRbeta library. TCRdb analysed the multiplex PCR reads with MiXCR anew, one entry per CDR3 protein. The table lists about 60,000 distinct CDR3 sequences, around two thirds of them singletons, with less than 40% in the top ten. Sequencing was done on a sample of distant non-tumor lung tissue. The receptors originated from a man aged 70 or older with non-small cell lung cancer.

This clonotype was recorded at least ten times. V is TRBV12-3 or TRBV12-4 and J is TRBJ1-5; 10 bases map to TRBD1. This CDR3 contains 15 residues. J lost 5 bases, V lost 5 bases, and 6 bases had no gene match. The DNA of the CDR3 is TGTGCCAGCAGTCAAGCCGGGACAGGGGATCAGCCCCAGCATTTT. This sequence encodes CASSQAGTGDQPQHF.

Remarks on this clonotype: Given a much more abundant clone one base away, this may be a read error. The V gene is TRBV29-1, the J gene TRBJ2-1; 7 positions agree with TRBD2. The CDR3 is 14 residues long. Germline V gene lookup returns CDR1 SQVTM and CDR2 ANQGSEA. The CDR3 spells CNVDRPSGNNEQFF. CDR3 sequence (DNA): TGCAACGTTGATCGGCCTAGCGGAAACAATGAGCAGTTCTTC.

Note on this clonotype: A much larger clone lies one base from this, so it may be a read error. The rearrangement uses TRBV12-3 or TRBV12-4 and TRBJ2-1, with 7 bases lining up with TRBD1. The CDR3 covers 14 residues. CDR3 in amino acids: CASKTGTVGNEHFF. The CDR3 DNA reads TGTGCCAGCAAAACCGGGACAGTCGGCAATGAGCACTTCTTC.

Note on this clonotype: Germline is not matched at one junction end, which may reflect a read error. The chain carries TRBV10-3 and TRBJ2-3; D is perhaps TRBD2 (5 bases). Germline V gene data show CDR1 as ENHRY and CDR2 as SYGVKD. There are 13 residues in the CDR3. In DNA form, the CDR3 reads TGTGCCATCAGTTGGACTGACACATATACGCAGTATTTT. Translation: CAISWTDTYTQYF.

Worth noting for this clonotype: This may be a read error: a much more frequent sequence differs by one nucleotide. The gene calls are TRBV4-1 and TRBJ2-7, with D possibly called TRBD1 or TRBD2 (5 bases each). The V end lost 4 bases, the J end lost 6 bases, and 22 bases lay between the germline ends. The CDR3 sequence is 16 residues long. Germline V CDR1 and CDR2: MGHRA, YSYEKL. CDR3 DNA: TGCGCCAGCAGCCGAGAAGGTTCCAGGGCGGGCGGCGAGCAGTACTTC. Translated, it gives CASSREGSRAGGEQYF.

This clonotype was seen more than once but under ten times. This could be a read error, since a much larger clone is one nucleotide away. The V and J genes are TRBV5-1 and TRBJ1-5; D is unresolved. The germline V gene has CDR1 SGHRS and CDR2 YFSETQ. The CDR3 spans 15 residues. The CDR3 loop reads CSSSLGNQSNQPQHF. In DNA form, the CDR3 reads TGCTCCAGCAGCTTGGGCAACCAAAGCAATCAGCCCCAGCATTTT. Full variable domain (missing parts from reference TRBV5-1 and TRBJ1-5): KAGVTQTPRYLIKTRGQQVTLSCSPISGHRSVSWYQQTPGQGLQFLFEYFSETQRNKGNFPGRFSGRQFSNSRSEMNVSTLELGDSALYLCSSSLGNQSNQPQHFGDGTRLSIL.

The rearrangement links TRBV11-2 to TRBJ2-1, with D perhaps TRBD1 (6 bases). V was trimmed by 5 bases and J by 6 bases, leaving 23 bases between them. There are 17 residues in the CDR3. Germline CDR1 reads SGHAT; CDR2 reads FQNNGV. The CDR3 loop reads CASSHIGRQEDTNEQFF. The DNA for the CDR3 is TGTGCCAGCAGCCACATAGGCCGACAGGAAGATACCAATGAGCAGTTCTTC.

V is TRBV7-6 and J is TRBJ2-2; D may be TRBD2 (7 bases). Trimming removed 1 base from V and 3 bases from J, with 18 bases in between. The CDR3 has 18 residues. CDR1 SGHVS and CDR2 FNYEAQ come from the germline V gene. The CDR3, as DNA: TGTGCCAGCAGCTTAGTTTGGCGGGGGCCAAAGGACACCGGGGAGCTGTTTTTT. As protein: CASSLVWRGPKDTGELFF.

Note on this clonotype: At one end, the junction sequence differs from germline, possibly due to a read error. The rearrangement joins TRBV28 to TRBJ2-3, with a weak D call TRBD2 (6 bases). The CDR3 has 16 amino acids. CDR1 and CDR2 from the germline V gene are MDHEN and SYDVKM. The CDR3 is CASSIRTIHSTDTQYF. The CDR3 DNA follows: TGTGCCAGCAGTATCCGGACTATCCACAGCACAGATACGCAGTATTTC.

The V gene is TRBV4-1, the J gene TRBJ2-3; D uncertain. This CDR3 has 14 residues. The germline V gene encodes CDR1 MGHRA and CDR2 YSYEKL. V lost 0 bases, J lost 10 bases, and 14 bases lay in between. Here the CDR3 reads CASSQDPGSDAQYF. CDR3 DNA sequence: TGCGCCAGCAGCCAAGATCCGGGTTCCGATGCGCAGTATTTT.

As for this clonotype: Relative to the germline gene, one junction end is altered; a read error may explain this. The genes are TRBV11-2 and TRBJ2-2; D is perhaps TRBD1 (6 bases). The CDR3 is made up of 15 amino acids. CDR1 and CDR2 (germline): SGHAT, FQNNGV. CDR3 protein: CVSSLVVQGAGELFF. The CDR3 nucleotides read TGTGTCAGCAGCTTAGTGGTACAGGGTGCCGGGGAGCTGTTTTTT. The entire variable domain, with the rest obtained from reference TRBV11-2 and TRBJ2-2, is as follows: EAGVAQSPRYKIIEKRQSVAFWCNPISGHATLYWYQQILGQGPKLLIQFQNNGVVDDSQLPKDRFSAERLKGVDSTLKIQPAKLEDSAVYLCVSSLVVQGAGELFFGEGSRLTVL.

As for this clonotype: A much more abundant neighbour one base away suggests this may be a read error. V gene TRBV5-1 combines with J gene TRBJ2-7; TRBD1 matches 10 bases. The CDR3 has 16 amino acids. Trimming cost V 4 bases and J 8 bases; bases outside gene matches: 15. Per the germline V gene, CDR1 is SGHRS and CDR2 is YFSETQ. This CDR3 reads CASSRITGTGAGKQYF. CDR3 DNA: TGCGCCAGCAGCCGTATCACCGGGACAGGGGCGGGCAAGCAGTACTTC.

In regard to this clonotype: Compared with germline, one end of the junction differs, possibly owing to a read error. The chain combines TRBV6-2 or TRBV6-3 with TRBJ1-2, with 7 bases aligning to TRBD1. Germline-derived CDR1 and CDR2 are MNHEY and SVGEGT. This CDR3 spans 15 amino acids. This chain's CDR3 is CANSPSGQSSYGYAF. CDR3 nucleotides: TGTGCCAACAGTCCGTCGGGACAGTCCTCCTACGGCTACGCCTTC.

Points on this clonotype: One end of the junction does not line up with germline, which may come from a read error. This chain joins TRBV6-5 and TRBJ2-3; no definite D call. This CDR3 is 16 amino acids long. The germline CDR1 and CDR2 sequences are MNHEY and SVGAGI. The CDR3 region has the DNA TGTGCCAGCTGTTACTCGGTTCCACCTGGCACAGATACGCAGTATTTT. Translating gives CASCYSVPPGTDTQYF.

This clonotype occurred many times. The genes are TRBV30 and TRBJ2-3; weak D call: TRBD2 (6 bases). Looked up from germline, CDR1 is GTSNPN and CDR2 is SVGIG (reference sequence). The CDR3 has 17 amino acids. V was shortened by 3 bases and J by 5 bases, with 24 bases between the two germline ends. CDR3 nucleotides: TGTGCCTGGAGCGTACTTAGCGGCAAGATTGGGGAAGATACGCAGTATTTT. It codes for CAWSVLSGKIGEDTQYF.

The chain uses TRBV28 and TRBJ1-2; D perhaps matches TRBD1 (5 bases). V lost 8 bases and J 5 bases, leaving 18 bases between the germline ends. Germline CDR1 is MDHEN and CDR2 is SYDVKM. The CDR3 extends over 14 amino acids. The CDR3 is CASGDSQGDYGYTF. CDR3 DNA: TGTGCCAGCGGGGATTCCCAGGGAGATTATGGCTACACCTTC.